The 26 T cell receptor beta chains presented below share a single source sample, sequenced in a study of CXCR3-negative and CXCR3-positive naive CD8 T cells. Study-wide points: When CXCR3-positive naive cells were set against CXCR3-negative naive cells, the former had more hydrophobic TRB CDR3s.

No antigen is known for these receptors. UMI-labeled TRB cDNA libraries were prepared by 5' RACE. TCRdb reprocessed the 5' RACE reads and stores each CDR3 protein as one record, lacking DNA. The sample data list about 130,000 distinct CDR3 sequences. Sequencing was done on a sample of naive CXCR3+ CD8+ T cells from blood. Regarding subset: CD45RO-CCR7+CD27+CD95- naive CD8+ T cells expressing CXCR3 (TNR3+). The receptors were gathered from a human donor in good health. Some clones in this sample may be carry-over from other donors' samples.

The rearrangement joins TRBV15 to TRBJ2-1; the TCRdb call, TRBD1, lacks DNA for checking. Germline V CDR1 and CDR2: LNHNV, YYDKDF (reference sequence). The CDR3 contains 14 residues. The CDR3 sequence is CATSREWGANEQFF.

The rearrangement uses TRBV11-3 and TRBJ2-5; TCRdb designates TRBD1, a call that cannot be tested without DNA. This CDR3 spans 17 amino acids. Germline-derived CDR1 and CDR2 are SGHNT and YENEEA. Here the CDR3 reads CASSLDLSQGFQETQYF.

The gene calls are TRBV7-9 and TRBJ1-2; the TCRdb D gene call, TRBD1, has no DNA to confirm it. The CDR3 is 17 amino acids. Germline V gene sequence: CDR1 SEHNR, CDR2 FQNEAQ (reference sequence). CDR3 protein: CASSETPGQGASYGYTF.

The chain recombines TRBV28 with TRBJ2-3; TCRdb lists TRBD1, though no DNA is available to test this call. The CDR3 runs to 16 residues. Germline CDR1 reads MDHEN; CDR2 reads SYDVKM. The CDR3 sequence is CASTPPGGAGTDTQYF.

The chain is built from TRBV15 and TRBJ2-1; the TCRdb D gene call, TRBD2, has no DNA to confirm it. The germline gives CDR1 LNHNV, CDR2 YYDKDF (reference sequence). CDR3 length: 16 residues. CDR3 loop: CATSRGAGLVYNEQFF.

The CDR3 loop is CASSPTGGGETQYF. The genes are TRBV7-3 and TRBJ2-5; TCRdb reports TRBD1, a call that lacks DNA to check it against. CDR3 length equals 14 residues. Germline V gene data show CDR1 as SGHTA and CDR2 as FQGTGA.

The chain is built from TRBV5-1 and TRBJ2-1; with no DNA, the TCRdb D assignment of TRBD1 cannot be verified. This CDR3 spans 14 amino acids. Germline-derived CDR1 and CDR2 are SGHRS and YFSETQ. The CDR3 sequence: CASSLETGHHEQFF. The full variable domain, its missing parts supplied by reference TRBV5-1 and TRBJ2-1, is KAGVTQTPRYLIKTRGQQVTLSCSPISGHRSVSWYQQTPGQGLQFLFEYFSETQRNKGNFPGRFSGRQFSNSRSEMNVSTLELGDSALYLCASSLETGHHEQFFGPGTRLTVL.

The chain couples TRBV12-3 or TRBV12-4 to TRBJ1-2; TCRdb designates TRBD1, a call that cannot be tested without DNA. The CDR3 covers 14 residues. This chain's CDR3 is CASSLTGTVDGYTF.

Here the CDR3 reads CASSLGSGPIEQYF. V is TRBV13 and J is TRBJ2-7; with no DNA, the TCRdb D assignment of TRBD2 cannot be verified. This CDR3 region has 14 residues. Germline loops: CDR1 PRHDT, CDR2 FYEKMQ (reference sequence).

V and J are TRBV28 and TRBJ2-1; no DNA is available, so the TRBD1 call from TCRdb remains unchecked. Germline assignment: CDR1 MDHEN and CDR2 SYDVKM. The CDR3 covers 15 residues. CDR3 protein: CASSPRDRLRNEQFF.

The chain joins TRBV5-5 to TRBJ1-5. The CDR3 extends over 18 amino acids. The germline gives CDR1 SGHKS, CDR2 YYEKEE (reference sequence). CDR3 amino acids: CASSSSYRLGDPSQPQHF.

J is TRBJ2-7 and V is TRBV4-3; with no DNA, the TCRdb D assignment of TRBD1 cannot be verified. The CDR3 runs to 15 residues. Germline V gene data show CDR1 as LGHNA and CDR2 as YSLEER. CDR3 sequence reads: CASSQARQGTYEQYF.

V is TRBV11-2 and J is TRBJ2-7; TCRdb selects TRBD2, and the lack of DNA leaves this call unchecked. Germline lookup yields CDR1 SGHAT and CDR2 FQNNGV. The CDR3 extends over 15 amino acids. CDR3 loop: CASSPGAGGVYEQYF.

The genes are TRBV7-3 and TRBJ2-1; TCRdb gives TRBD1 as the D gene, but with no DNA this cannot be confirmed. This CDR3 has 16 amino acids. CDR1 is SGHTA, CDR2 FQGTGA, per germline. The chain's CDR3 is CASSQSSWGKYNEQFF.

The CDR3 spells CASSFAGLANIQYF. The V gene is TRBV11-2, the J gene TRBJ2-4; TCRdb reports TRBD2, a call that lacks DNA to check it against. Germline V gene sequence: CDR1 SGHAT, CDR2 FQNNGV. This CDR3 is 14 amino acids long.

The rearrangement uses TRBV20-1 and TRBJ2-1. The CDR3 loop spans 16 amino acids. The V gene's germline CDR1 is DFQATT and CDR2 SNEGSKA (reference sequence). The CDR3 spells CSASGFGGRSYNEQFF.

The chain links TRBV7-3 to TRBJ1-2; TCRdb reports TRBD1, a call that lacks DNA to check it against. CDR1 is SGHTA, CDR2 FQGTGA, per germline. The CDR3 totals 16 residues. CDR3 protein: CASSSDGGDRVYGYTF.

This rearrangement joins TRBV29-1 to TRBJ1-1. The length of the CDR3 is 12 residues. Germline-derived CDR1 and CDR2 are SQVTM and ANQGSEA. CDR3 sequence: CSVDSIRVEAFF.

This rearrangement joins TRBV7-9 to TRBJ1-1. The CDR3 spans 13 residues. Germline assignment: CDR1 SEHNR and CDR2 FQNEAQ (reference sequence). CDR3 in amino acids: CASSAKPNTEAFF.

The chain has TRBV28 and TRBJ1-1. The CDR3 contains 15 residues. The germline V gene has CDR1 MDHEN and CDR2 SYDVKM. CDR3 sequence: CASRVSGRYGAEAFF.

The rearrangement joins TRBV4-1 to TRBJ2-1; TCRdb names TRBD2, which stays unverified in the absence of DNA. CDR1 MGHRA and CDR2 YSYEKL come from the germline V gene. The CDR3 contains 16 residues. CDR3 amino acids: CASSQDRAPQYNEQFF.

The chain combines TRBV9 with TRBJ1-1. This CDR3 is 14 amino acids long. From germline, CDR1 is SGDLS and CDR2 YYNGEE. The CDR3 loop is CASSVDELNTEAFF.

The chain employs TRBV6-5 and TRBJ1-5; TCRdb returns TRBD1, unconfirmable since there is no DNA. CDR1 is MNHEY and CDR2 is SVGAGI in the germline V gene. The length of the CDR3 is 16 residues. This CDR3 reads CASSQTRGRGNQPQHF.

The rearrangement links TRBV9 to TRBJ1-2. Germline V CDR1 and CDR2: SGDLS, YYNGEE. This CDR3 is 14 amino acids long. This chain's CDR3 is CASSFGASNYGYTF. Based on the CDR3 plus reference TRBV9 and TRBJ1-2, the full variable domain is DSGVTQTPKHLITATGQRVTLRCSPRSGDLSVYWYQQSLDQGLQFLIQYYNGEERAKGNILERFSAQQFPDLHSELNLSSLELGDSALYFCASSFGASNYGYTFGSGTRLTVV.

This chain connects TRBV12-3 or TRBV12-4 to TRBJ2-7. The CDR3 length is 13 residues. The CDR3 is CASSPPDGYEQYF.

The chain links TRBV6-2 or TRBV6-3 to TRBJ2-1; TCRdb reports TRBD1, a call that lacks DNA to check it against. CDR3 length equals 11 residues. Germline V gene data show CDR1 as MNHEY and CDR2 as SVGEGT. CDR3 in amino acids: CASRAGVEQFF.